This passage covers 21 T cell receptor beta chains from one sample sequenced in a study of somatic mutations in cytotoxic T cells in rheumatoid arthritis. The method was immunoSEQ multiplex PCR; TCRdb's version includes in-frame clones alone and lacks a portion of them. Here the sample spans around 16,000 clones, around 75% being singletons. The sequencing input was CD8+ T cells sorted from blood. Receptors originate from an adult with rheumatoid arthritis.

CDR3 DNA sequence: TGTGCCAGCAGTTTATTAGGGGGGCTACTGAACACTGAAGCTTTCTTT. Translated: CASSLLGGLLNTEAFF. The chain has TRBV27 and TRBJ1-1; maybe TRBD1 (6 bases). Germline V lookup: CDR1 MNHEY, CDR2 SMNVEV (reference sequence). Trimming left V 1 base short and J 0 bases short, with 12 bases between. This CDR3 contains 16 residues.

The genes are TRBV5-8 and TRBJ2-1; no firm D call. Germline loops: CDR1 SGHTS, CDR2 YDEGEE. The CDR3 covers 14 residues. V dropped 1 base and J dropped 8 bases, with 13 bases sitting between them. In DNA, the CDR3 is TGTGCCAGCAGCTTGTCAGGCAGCGTCTATGAGCAGTTCTTC. This translates into CASSLSGSVYEQFF. The variable domain in full, completed from reference TRBV5-8 and TRBJ2-1, reads EAGVTQSPTHLIKTRGQQATLRCSPISGHTSVYWYQQALGLGLQFLLWYDEGEERNRGNFPPRFSGRQFPNYSSELNVNALELEDSALYLCASSLSGSVYEQFFGPGTRLTVL.

V usage is TRBV2 and J usage is TRBJ2-1; TRBD2 aligns across 10 bases. Per the germline V gene, CDR1 is SNHLY and CDR2 is FYNNEI. With V trimmed by 5 bases and J by 8 bases, 12 bases remained unmatched. The CDR3 totals 16 residues. CDR3 protein: CASSSLAGGPSDEQFF. In DNA form, the CDR3 reads TGTGCCAGCAGTTCCTTAGCGGGGGGACCCTCTGATGAGCAGTTCTTC.

V and J are TRBV1 and TRBJ2-1. TRBV1 is a listed pseudogene. The CDR3 is made up of 15 amino acids. The DNA for the CDR3 is TGCACCAGCAGCCAAGGGAAACCAATATACAATGAGCAGTTCTTC. Translation: CTSSQGKPIYNEQFF.

This chain links TRBV6-6 with TRBJ1-2; D is undetermined. The CDR3 sequence is 12 residues long. Looked up from germline, CDR1 is MNHNY and CDR2 is SVGAGI (reference sequence). Trimming pared 2 bases from V and 6 bases from J, leaving 7 bases between. The CDR3 here is CASSYTVDGYTF. The CDR3 DNA reads TGTGCCAGCAGTTACACGGTGGATGGCTACACCTTC.

J is TRBJ1-2 and V is TRBV4-2; no clear D. The CDR3 is made up of 13 amino acids. Germline V gives CDR1 LGHNA, CDR2 YNFKEQ. Trimming cost V 0 bases and J 4 bases, with 6 bases left between them. CDR3 loop: CASSQDGIYGYTF. DNA for the CDR3: TGTGCCAGCAGCCAAGACGGGATCTATGGCTACACCTTC.

CDR3 in amino acids: CASSLVGSNYGYTF. In DNA form, the CDR3 reads TGTGCCAGCAGCTTGGTGGGGTCTAACTATGGCTACACCTTC. This chain joins TRBV5-6 and TRBJ1-2; D gene ambiguous. CDR3 length equals 14 residues. Germline loops: CDR1 SGHDT, CDR2 YYEEEE. Trimming pared 0 bases from V and 0 bases from J, leaving 6 bases between.

V and J are TRBV10-1 and TRBJ2-7; weak D call: TRBD1 (6 bases). The length of the CDR3 is 12 residues. The V gene lost 8 bases and the J gene lost 3 bases, with 11 bases spanning the gap. Looked up from germline, CDR1 is WNHNN and CDR2 is SYGVQD (reference sequence). CDR3 nucleotides: TGCGCCAGCGAGGACAGCGACTACGAGCAGTACTTC. Protein sequence: CASEDSDYEQYF.

The genes are TRBV30 and TRBJ2-1, with TRBD2 matching over 7 bases. Trimming took 7 bases from V and 5 from J; bases not matched to a gene: 8. CDR3 length: 13 amino acids. CDR1 is GTSNPN and CDR2 is SVGIG in the germline V gene (reference sequence). The CDR3 DNA reads as TGTGCCTTCTCTAGCGGACCCAACAATGAGCAGTTCTTC. Its translation is CAFSSGPNNEQFF.

This clone was detected only a few times. The chain combines TRBV19 with TRBJ1-6, with a weak D call TRBD1 (5 bases). The germline CDR1 and CDR2 sequences are LNHDA and SQIVND (reference sequence). The CDR3 covers 11 residues. Trimming left V 4 bases short and J 16 bases short, with 11 bases between. CDR3 sequence reads: CASSTGTDLHF. CDR3 coding DNA: TGTGCCAGTAGTACCGGGACGGATCTCCACTTT. The entire variable domain, with the rest obtained from reference TRBV19 and TRBJ1-6, is as follows: DGGITQSPKYLFRKEGQNVTLSCEQNLNHDAMYWYRQDPGQGLRLIYYSQIVNDFQKGDIAEGYSVSREKKESFPLTVTSAQKNPTAFYLCASSTGTDLHFGNGTRLTVT.

This chain links TRBV28 with TRBJ1-1; D unresolved. Trimming left V 3 bases short and J 3 bases short, with 14 bases between. The germline V gene has CDR1 MDHEN and CDR2 SYDVKM. CDR3 length: 15 residues. CDR3: CASSFRYEVYTEAFF. The CDR3 DNA follows: TGTGCCAGCAGTTTCAGGTACGAGGTTTACACTGAAGCTTTCTTT.

This clone was seen a single time. The chain recombines TRBV10-3 with TRBJ2-3; 13 positions match TRBD2. Germline V gives CDR1 ENHRY, CDR2 SYGVKD. This CDR3 has 13 residues. The CDR3 reads CASTSGGADTQYF. The CDR3 nucleotides read TGTGCTAGTACTAGCGGGGGGGCGGATACGCAGTATTTT.

This rearrangement joins TRBV6-5 to TRBJ2-3; D is uncertain. V gave up 0 bases and J gave up 4 bases, with 8 bases separating them. The CDR3 consists of 14 residues. CDR1 MNHEY and CDR2 SVGAGI come from the germline V gene. For the CDR3, the DNA is TGTGCCAGCAGTTACTCGATGCAGTCAGATACGCAGTATTTT. Translated, it gives CASSYSMQSDTQYF.

The V gene is TRBV11-2, the J gene TRBJ2-5; D perhaps matches TRBD1 (6 bases). The CDR3 consists of 13 residues. V dropped 7 bases and J dropped 3 bases, with 12 bases sitting between them. Germline CDR1 reads SGHAT; CDR2 reads FQNNGV. The DNA for the CDR3 is TGTGCCAGCACTGCGGCAGGGGAAGAGACCCAGTACTTC. This gives the protein CASTAAGEETQYF. Filled out from reference TRBV11-2 and TRBJ2-5, the complete variable domain reads EAGVAQSPRYKIIEKRQSVAFWCNPISGHATLYWYQQILGQGPKLLIQFQNNGVVDDSQLPKDRFSAERLKGVDSTLKIQPAKLEDSAVYLCASTAAGEETQYFGPGTRLLVL.

The V call is TRBV19, the J call TRBJ1-2, with 8 bases fitting TRBD1. With V trimmed by 5 bases and J by 4 bases, 9 bases remained unmatched. The CDR3 runs 15 residues. In germline, CDR1 is LNHDA, CDR2 SQIVND (reference sequence). In DNA, the CDR3 is TGTGCCAGTAGTCCCGATGGGACAGGATTCTATGGCTACACCTTC. Protein: CASSPDGTGFYGYTF. The full variable domain, completed using reference TRBV19 and TRBJ1-2, is DGGITQSPKYLFRKEGQNVTLSCEQNLNHDAMYWYRQDPGQGLRLIYYSQIVNDFQKGDIAEGYSVSREKKESFPLTVTSAQKNPTAFYLCASSPDGTGFYGYTFGSGTRLTVV.

The chain combines TRBV13 with TRBJ1-6; 7 nucleotides match TRBD1. In germline, CDR1 is PRHDT, CDR2 FYEKMQ (reference sequence). The CDR3 runs 15 residues. J lost 7 bases, V lost 5 bases, and 8 bases had no gene match. The CDR3 DNA reads as TGTGCCAGCAGCCAGATAGGGACAGCGAATTCACCCCTCCACTTT. Translating it yields CASSQIGTANSPLHF.

V gene TRBV11-2 combines with J gene TRBJ1-4; the D is unclear. Trimming stripped 4 bases from V and 7 bases from J, with 13 bases between. From germline, CDR1 is SGHAT and CDR2 FQNNGV. The CDR3 contains 14 residues. CDR3 region: CASSSFGNGEKLFF. In DNA form, the CDR3 reads TGTGCCAGCAGCTCTTTCGGTAATGGTGAAAAACTGTTTTTT.

The V call is TRBV23-1, the J call TRBJ2-5; D could derive from TRBD1 or TRBD2 (5 bases each). TRBV23-1 is an ORF for which the function is uncertain. The CDR3 sequence is 14 residues long. V lost 3 bases, J lost 0 bases, and 8 bases lay in between. The CDR3, as DNA: TGCGCCAGCAGTCATGAGGGGTACCAAGAGACCCAGTACTTC. Its protein is CASSHEGYQETQYF.

The gene calls are TRBV7-9 and TRBJ2-1, with D perhaps being TRBD1 or TRBD2 (5 bases each). Trimming pared 8 bases from V and 2 bases from J, leaving 13 bases between. The germline CDR1 and CDR2 sequences are SEHNR and FQNEAQ (reference sequence). This CDR3 is 14 amino acids long. As DNA, the CDR3 is TGTGCCAGCCAAGCTGGGGGAGCCTACAATGAGCAGTTCTTC. It yields the protein CASQAGGAYNEQFF. Full variable domain (rest looked up from reference TRBV7-9 and TRBJ2-1): DTGVSQNPRHKITKRGQNVTFRCDPISEHNRLYWYRQTLGQGPEFLTYFQNEAQLEKSRLLSDRFSAERPKGSFSTLEIQRTEQGDSAMYLCASQAGGAYNEQFFGPGTRLTVL.

The CDR3 loop is CASSPGGGYYNSPLHF. CDR3 nucleotides: TGTGCCAGCAGCCCCGGGGGAGGGTACTATAATTCACCCCTCCACTTT. The chain carries TRBV9 and TRBJ1-6, with D maybe TRBD1 (5 bases). The CDR3 is made up of 16 amino acids. CDR1 and CDR2 from the germline V gene are SGDLS and YYNGEE. Deletions cut 4 bases from V and 3 bases from J, with 14 bases between.

The rearrangement joins TRBV10-2 to TRBJ2-2; D may be TRBD2 (5 bases). With 4 bases removed from V and 5 bases from J, the gap between germline ends came to 8 bases. Germline V gene sequence: CDR1 WSHSY, CDR2 SAAADI. The CDR3 has 13 amino acids. CDR3 sequence reads: CASSVGRTGELFF. The CDR3 DNA is TGCGCCAGCAGTGTTGGGAGAACCGGGGAGCTGTTTTTT.